A selection of T cell receptor beta chains follows, all from one sample in a study of chemoradiotherapy in HPV16-positive cancers. Libraries were prepared by immunoSEQ multiplex PCR; TCRdb keeps only in-frame clonotypes and omits some of them. The sample contains more than 30,000 clones, roughly nine tenths of which appear only once. This sample comprised blood, obtained from a patient who underwent chemoradiotherapy. The receptor set was obtained from a human donor with HPV-associated anogenital cancer. Both conserved end residues are part of each CDR3. D genes are given only for firm matches. Where a row states a size, it is once, few, many or the class of an expanded clone; other rows omit it.

>NA|TRBJ2-3|TRBV7-3|NA
TGTGCCAGCAGCCGAGGCACAGATACGCAGTATTTT
CASSRGTDTQYF
>NA|TRBJ1-2|TRBV4-3|NA
TGCGCCAGCAGCCAGATCCCGGGACGGGGGATCTATGGCTACACCTTC
CASSQIPGRGIYGYTF
>NA|TRBJ1-2|TRBV6-5|NA
TGTGCCAGCAGTTACTCCCAGGTCTCTGATGGCTACACCTTC
CASSYSQVSDGYTF
>TRBD1|TRBJ2-7|TRBV9|NA
TGTGCCAGCAGCCCGGGGGACAGGCCCTACGAGCAGTACTTC
CASSPGDRPYEQYF
>NA|TRBJ1-4|TRBV5-6|NA
TGTGCCAGCAAGGTTGGGGAAGGGGAAAAACTGTTTTTT
CASKVGEGEKLFF
>NA|TRBJ1-2|TRBV30|NA
TGTGCCTGGATACCCCAATCAAACTATGGCTACACCTTC
CAWIPQSNYGYTF
>NA|TRBJ1-2|TRBV5-1|NA
TGCGCCAGCAGCCAATTGCCCGGGACCGACTATGGCTACACCTTC
CASSQLPGTDYGYTF
>NA|TRBJ2-2|TRBV5-1|NA
TGCGCCAGCAGCTCGGACGGACGGACTACAACCGGGGAGCTGTTTTTT
CASSSDGRTTTGELFF
>NA|TRBJ2-7|TRBV6-5|few
TGTGCCAGCAGTTACGGCGCATATGGGTCCTACGAGCAGTACTTC
CASSYGAYGSYEQYF
>TRBD1|TRBJ1-5|TRBV11-3|NA
TGTGCCAGCAGCTTAGCCGGGACAGGGTATTTCGGTCAGCCCCAGCATTTT
CASSLAGTGYFGQPQHF
>TRBD2|TRBJ2-3|TRBV9|NA
TGTGCCAGCAGCGTAGGCGGGGGTAGCACAGATACGCAGTATTTT
CASSVGGGSTDTQYF
>NA|TRBJ2-2|TRBV7-3|NA
TGTGCCAGCAGCCCTATTGGGGCTAGAGTGAGCGCCGGGGAGCTGTTTTTT
CASSPIGARVSAGELFF
>NA|TRBJ2-5|TRBV9|NA
TGTGCCAGCAGCCCGAGACTGCTAACGACCCAGTACTTC
CASSPRLLTTQYF
>NA|TRBJ1-1|TRBV5-3|NA
TGTGCCAGAAGCAGCGGGCCCAACACTGAAGCTTTCTTT
CARSSGPNTEAFF
>NA|TRBJ1-2|TRBV6-5|NA
TGTGCCAGCAGCCCGCGGGGTGTCTATGGCTACACCTTC
CASSPRGVYGYTF
>NA|TRBJ1-5|TRBV23-1|NA
TGCGCCAGCAGTCAATCGGAGAAAATGCTGGAGCCCCAGCATTTT
CASSQSEKMLEPQHF
>NA|TRBJ2-7|TRBV6-5|NA
TGTGCCAGCAGGGACCGGGACATGAGCTCCTACGAGCAGTACTTC
CASRDRDMSSYEQYF
>NA|TRBJ1-1|TRBV6-5|NA
TGTGCCAGCGGGACTTCCGCGAGGACTGAAGCTTTCTTT
CASGTSARTEAFF
>TRBD2|TRBJ2-7|TRBV7-2|NA
TGTGCCAGCAGCTTGAGACTAGCGGACGTCCCGGGGTGGGAGCAGTACTTC
CASSLRLADVPGWEQYF
>TRBD1|TRBJ1-1|TRBV7-6|NA
TGTGCCAGCAGCCCCGGGACAGCGAACACTGAAGCTTTCTTT
CASSPGTANTEAFF
>TRBD1|TRBJ1-1|TRBV6-5|NA
TGTGCCAGCAGCCCCCAGGGGGCTGAAGCTTTCTTT
CASSPQGAEAFF
>NA|TRBJ2-7|TRBV7-9|NA
TGTGCCAGCAGCTTGCCAGGGCCTATCGAGCAGTACTTC
CASSLPGPIEQYF
>NA|TRBJ2-3|TRBV4-1|NA
TGCGCCAGCAGCCAAGAGGGGAGCACAGATACGCAGTATTTT
CASSQEGSTDTQYF
>NA|TRBJ2-3|TRBV30|NA
TGTGCCTGGAGCCCACTTGGACAGACTAGCACAGATACGCAGTATTTT
CAWSPLGQTSTDTQYF
>NA|TRBJ1-3|TRBV7-2|NA
TGTGCCAGCAGCACGCCGGGGACCTCTGGAAACACCATATATTTT
CASSTPGTSGNTIYF
>NA|TRBJ2-2|TRBV6-4|NA
TGTGCCAGCAGTGAAACCGCGAACACCGGGGAGCTGTTTTTT
CASSETANTGELFF
>NA|TRBJ2-2|TRBV7-2|once
TGTGCCAGCAGCTTAGTAACCACCGGAGCCGGGGAGCTGTTTTTT
CASSLVTTGAGELFF
>NA|TRBJ1-1|TRBV4-1|few
TGCGCCAGCAGCCCTCGAGGGCCGACTGAAGCTTTCTTT
CASSPRGPTEAFF
>NA|TRBJ2-1|TRBV14|NA
TGTGCCAGCAGCATAATAAATGAGCAGTTCTTC
CASSIINEQFF
>NA|TRBJ1-5|TRBV7-2|once
TGTGCCAGCAGCTTGGGGACCGTTCAGCCCCAGCATTTT
CASSLGTVQPQHF
>NA|TRBJ1-2|TRBV9|NA
TGTGCCAGCAGCGCGTCAGGGTTAGGCTACACCTTC
CASSASGLGYTF
>TRBD2|TRBJ2-7|TRBV6-6|NA
TGTGCCAGCAGTCTTAAGCGGGAGGGGGGCGAGCAGTACTTC
CASSLKREGGEQYF
>TRBD1|TRBJ1-4|TRBV4-2|NA
TGTGCCAGCAGCCAAACAGGGGGCGTAGACGAAAAACTGTTTTTT
CASSQTGGVDEKLFF
>NA|TRBJ2-3|TRBV5-1|NA
TGCGCCAGCAGCTTGGCCACTACAGGGACCACAGATACGCAGTATTTT
CASSLATTGTTDTQYF
>NA|TRBJ2-3|TRBV11-3|NA
TGTGCCAGCAGCGGAGATACGCAGTATTTT
CASSGDTQYF
>TRBD1|TRBJ2-1|TRBV5-4|NA
TGTGCCAGCAGCCTGGACAGGGACGGTGAGCAGTTCTTC
CASSLDRDGEQFF
>TRBD1|TRBJ1-1|TRBV14|NA
TGTGCCAGCAGGGGACAGTTGAACACTGAAGCTTTCTTT
CASRGQLNTEAFF
>NA|TRBJ1-6|TRBV9|NA
TGTGCCAGCAGCGTAGCTATCCGGAGCTCCTATAATTCACCCCTCCACTTT
CASSVAIRSSYNSPLHF
>NA|TRBJ2-3|TRBV19|NA
TGTGCCAGTAGTTCGACAGCAGATACGCAGTATTTT
CASSSTADTQYF
>NA|TRBJ2-5|TRBV30|NA
TGTGCCTGGAGTTTCGGAGGGACGGAGACCCAGTACTTC
CAWSFGGTETQYF
>TRBD2|TRBJ2-2|TRBV7-6|NA
TGTGCCAGCAGCCCGGCCCTAGCGGGAGTAACCGGGGAGCTGTTTTTT
CASSPALAGVTGELFF
>TRBD2|TRBJ2-1|TRBV5-6|NA
TGTGCCAGCAGCCTTCGACTAGCGGCCGGCTACAATGAGCAGTTCTTC
CASSLRLAAGYNEQFF
>NA|TRBJ2-4|TRBV19|NA
TGTGCCAGTAGTACGAACAGGGATCTAGCCAAAAACATTCAGTACTTC
CASSTNRDLAKNIQYF
>NA|TRBJ1-1|TRBV11-2|NA
TGTGCCAGCAGCTCCAGGGTGGAGACTGAAGCTTTCTTT
CASSSRVETEAFF
>NA|TRBJ2-5|TRBV30|once
TGTGCCTTCAGCAGTAATTTCCAAGAGACCCAGTACTTC
CAFSSNFQETQYF